Each of the 17 T cell receptor beta chains below was sequenced from the same sample in a study of cytomegalovirus exposure and HLA in healthy donors. This PCR relied on a set of 60 Vbeta primers and 13 Jbeta primers. Only in-frame clones appear in the TCRdb table, and some are missing; sequencing was by immunoSEQ multiplex PCR. The data contain 90,000 to 100,000 clones, roughly 70% of them singletons. The sample taken for sequencing was PBMCs. These receptor sequences come from a male donor in good health and CMV-seronegative.

The V call is TRBV6-5, the J call TRBJ1-1; D remains unclear. With 1 base removed from V and 4 bases from J, the gap between germline ends came to 4 bases. Germline CDR1 MNHEY, CDR2 SVGAGI. The CDR3 contains 12 residues. CDR3 residues: CASSYLATEAFF. The CDR3 coding sequence is TGTGCCAGCAGTTACTTAGCCACTGAAGCTTTCTTT.

There are a few counts of this clone. CDR3 nucleotide sequence: TGTGCCAGCAGTGATTACACCAACGACTATGGCTACACCTTC. It translates to CASSDYTNDYGYTF. This rearrangement joins TRBV6-1 to TRBJ1-2, with unresolved D. CDR3 length equals 14 residues. V gave up 3 bases and J gave up 3 bases, with 11 bases separating them. The germline gives CDR1 MNHNS, CDR2 SASEGT.

This chain connects TRBV6-5 to TRBJ2-7; 9 bases fit TRBD1. CDR3 length: 15 amino acids. CDR1 is MNHEY, CDR2 SVGAGI, per germline. V trimming: 6 bases; J trimming: 2 bases; junction bases outside the gene matches: 8. CDR3 sequence (DNA): TGTGCCAGCAGAGGTCGGGGACAGGGAACCTACGAGCAGTACTTC. Encoded protein: CASRGRGQGTYEQYF.

The chain couples TRBV15 to TRBJ1-1, with D unresolved. The CDR3 totals 16 residues. Trimming pared 0 bases from V and 1 base from J, leaving 12 bases between. The germline V gene encodes CDR1 LNHNV and CDR2 YYDKDF (reference sequence). The CDR3 bases are TGTGCCACCAGCAGAGATCGGGTGCAGCAGAACACTGAAGCTTTCTTT. Its translation is CATSRDRVQQNTEAFF.

The chain carries TRBV5-1 and TRBJ1-1, with D perhaps TRBD1 (5 bases). The germline V and J ends were trimmed by 4 bases and 4 bases, with 11 bases remaining between them. The CDR3 covers 13 residues. CDR1 and CDR2 from the germline V gene are SGHRS and YFSETQ. The CDR3 DNA follows: TGCGCCAGCAGCCACTATGACAGCACTGAAGCTTTCTTT. Residues: CASSHYDSTEAFF.

The J gene is TRBJ2-3, the V gene TRBV5-4; D might be TRBD1 (5 bases). The CDR3 length is 15 residues. The germline gives CDR1 SGHNT, CDR2 YYREEE (reference sequence). The ends were cut back, 0 bases at V and 0 bases at J, with 8 bases in the middle. Here the CDR3 DNA reads TGTGCCAGCAGCTTGGAGGCAGGGAGCACAGATACGCAGTATTTT. Translated: CASSLEAGSTDTQYF.

The V gene is TRBV5-5, the J gene TRBJ2-1, with 9 bases identical to TRBD2. The CDR3 runs to 19 residues. J was trimmed by 0 bases and V by 0 bases; bases with no gene match: 10. Germline V gene lookup returns CDR1 SGHKS and CDR2 YYEKEE (reference sequence). The DNA for the CDR3 is TGTGCCAGCAGCTTGGAGGTAGCGGGAGCCCCCAACTCCTACAATGAGCAGTTCTTC. Translation: CASSLEVAGAPNSYNEQFF. Combining the CDR3 with reference TRBV5-5 and TRBJ2-1 gives the whole variable domain DAGVTQSPTHLIKTRGQQVTLRCSPISGHKSVSWYQQVLGQGPQFIFQYYEKEERGRGNFPDRFSARQFPNYSSELNVNALLLGDSALYLCASSLEVAGAPNSYNEQFFGPGTRLTVL.

The V call is TRBV5-1, the J call TRBJ2-3; 10 bases are shared with TRBD1. Germline V gene lookup returns CDR1 SGHRS and CDR2 YFSETQ. This CDR3 comprises 15 residues. J was trimmed by 5 bases and V by 4 bases; bases with no gene match: 7. Here the CDR3 reads CASSLWDRGLDTQYF. The CDR3 DNA reads as TGCGCCAGCAGCCTTTGGGACAGGGGCCTAGATACGCAGTATTTT.

This chain links TRBV2 with TRBJ1-1; D is uncertain. Looked up from germline, CDR1 is SNHLY and CDR2 is FYNNEI. Trimming cost V 5 bases and J 1 base, with 14 bases left between them. The CDR3 loop spans 15 amino acids. CDR3 nucleotide sequence: TGTGCCAGCAGTTATGAGGTATTTCCGAACACTGAAGCTTTCTTT. Encoded protein: CASSYEVFPNTEAFF.

This chain joins TRBV7-2 and TRBJ2-7, with 10 bases matching TRBD2. The CDR3 covers 16 residues. The V and J ends lost 2 bases and 1 base, in that order; junction bases with no gene match: 5. CDR1 is SGHTA, CDR2 FQGNSA, per germline. As DNA, the CDR3 is TGTGCCAGCAGCTTAAGGAGACTAGCGGGTTCCTACGAGCAGTACTTC. It translates to CASSLRRLAGSYEQYF.

CDR3 nucleotide sequence: TGCGCCAGCAGCGGGACAGGGACCGAAGCTTTCTTT. Its protein is CASSGTGTEAFF. The chain is built from TRBV5-1 and TRBJ1-1, with 9 bases fitting TRBD1. Germline CDR1 SGHRS, CDR2 YFSETQ. J was trimmed by 8 bases and V by 4 bases; bases with no gene match: 3. This CDR3 is built from 12 residues.

This clone was found a few times. The chain has TRBV12-5 and TRBJ2-1, with D perhaps TRBD2 (6 bases). Deletions cut 2 bases from V and 9 bases from J, with 11 bases between. This CDR3 region has 13 residues. CDR1 is LGHNT, CDR2 FRNRAP, per germline. In DNA, the CDR3 is TGTGCTAGTGGTTTGACGGAGGGCGGTGAGCAGTTCTTC. Translation: CASGLTEGGEQFF.

V gene TRBV7-9 combines with J gene TRBJ2-7; D is possibly TRBD2 (6 bases). The V and J ends lost 5 bases and 4 bases respectively, with 15 bases between them. CDR1 and CDR2 (germline): SEHNR, FQNEAQ (reference sequence). This CDR3 is built from 14 residues. The CDR3 sequence is CASSARSGLYEQYF. CDR3 DNA sequence: TGTGCCAGCAGCGCTCGCAGCGGGCTATACGAGCAGTACTTC. Full variable domain (remainder filled in from reference TRBV7-9 and TRBJ2-7): DTGVSQNPRHKITKRGQNVTFRCDPISEHNRLYWYRQTLGQGPEFLTYFQNEAQLEKSRLLSDRFSAERPKGSFSTLEIQRTEQGDSAMYLCASSARSGLYEQYFGPGTRLTVT.

The J gene is TRBJ2-3, the V gene TRBV11-1, with 10 bases identical to TRBD2. Germline CDR1 reads SGHAT; CDR2 reads FQDESV (reference sequence). CDR3 size: 16 residues. J lost 2 bases, V lost 1 base, and 3 bases had no gene match. The CDR3 nucleotides are TGTGCCAGCAGCTTAGGGACTAGCGGATACACAGATACGCAGTATTTT. Amino acid sequence: CASSLGTSGYTDTQYF. Full variable domain (remainder filled in from reference TRBV11-1 and TRBJ2-3): EAEVAQSPRYKITEKSQAVAFWCDPISGHATLYWYRQILGQGPELLVQFQDESVVDDSQLPKDRFSAERLKGVDSTLKIQPAELGDSAMYLCASSLGTSGYTDTQYFGPGTRLTVL.

This sequence joins TRBV5-8 and TRBJ2-7; 7 nucleotides line up with TRBD1. V was clipped by 5 bases and J by 6 bases; unmatched bases: 8. CDR3 size: 13 residues. CDR1 is SGHTS and CDR2 is YDEGEE in the germline V gene. The CDR3 is CASRHRGRSEQYF. In DNA form, the CDR3 reads TGTGCCAGCAGACACAGGGGACGCAGCGAGCAGTACTTC.

On this clone: Germline is not matched at one junction end, which may reflect a read error. This chain joins TRBV2 and TRBJ1-2; 10 bases line up with TRBD1. The germline V gene encodes CDR1 SNHLY and CDR2 FYNNEI. The CDR3 is made up of 13 amino acids. The CDR3 region is CARSGQGVYGYTF. The DNA of the CDR3 is TGTGCCAGAAGTGGACAGGGGGTTTATGGCTACACCTTC.

V usage is TRBV25-1 and J usage is TRBJ2-4; 9 bases line up with TRBD1. The V gene's germline CDR1 is MGHDK and CDR2 SYGVNS. The length of the CDR3 is 15 residues. Germline trimming cut 3 bases from V and 10 bases from J; bases unmatched to any gene: 10. DNA of the CDR3: TGTGCCAGCAGTGACGGGGGAGGACAGGGGAGGATTCAGTACTTC. Amino acids: CASSDGGGQGRIQYF.